Given below is one T cell receptor (beta chain) in context. CDR3 length equals 14 residues. V lost 1 base, J lost 6 bases, and 6 bases stayed unmatched. Germline V lookup: CDR1 SQVTM, CDR2 ANQGSEA. PCR used 60 Vbeta primers and 13 Jbeta primers. Profiled with immunoSEQ multiplex PCR; TCRdb holds only in-frame clones, not every one. The sample lists about 130,000 clones, roughly 74% occurring once. These data belong to a study of cytomegalovirus exposure and HLA in healthy donors. This clonotype was obtained from a man between 35 and 55 years old in good health and CMV-seronegative. This rearrangement joins TRBV29-1 to TRBJ1-2; 9 bases line up with TRBD1. The sample consisted of PBMCs. The DNA of the CDR3 is TGCAGCGTTGAAGGGGGGGACAGGGCCGATGGCTACACCTTC. Its translation is CSVEGGDRADGYTF.